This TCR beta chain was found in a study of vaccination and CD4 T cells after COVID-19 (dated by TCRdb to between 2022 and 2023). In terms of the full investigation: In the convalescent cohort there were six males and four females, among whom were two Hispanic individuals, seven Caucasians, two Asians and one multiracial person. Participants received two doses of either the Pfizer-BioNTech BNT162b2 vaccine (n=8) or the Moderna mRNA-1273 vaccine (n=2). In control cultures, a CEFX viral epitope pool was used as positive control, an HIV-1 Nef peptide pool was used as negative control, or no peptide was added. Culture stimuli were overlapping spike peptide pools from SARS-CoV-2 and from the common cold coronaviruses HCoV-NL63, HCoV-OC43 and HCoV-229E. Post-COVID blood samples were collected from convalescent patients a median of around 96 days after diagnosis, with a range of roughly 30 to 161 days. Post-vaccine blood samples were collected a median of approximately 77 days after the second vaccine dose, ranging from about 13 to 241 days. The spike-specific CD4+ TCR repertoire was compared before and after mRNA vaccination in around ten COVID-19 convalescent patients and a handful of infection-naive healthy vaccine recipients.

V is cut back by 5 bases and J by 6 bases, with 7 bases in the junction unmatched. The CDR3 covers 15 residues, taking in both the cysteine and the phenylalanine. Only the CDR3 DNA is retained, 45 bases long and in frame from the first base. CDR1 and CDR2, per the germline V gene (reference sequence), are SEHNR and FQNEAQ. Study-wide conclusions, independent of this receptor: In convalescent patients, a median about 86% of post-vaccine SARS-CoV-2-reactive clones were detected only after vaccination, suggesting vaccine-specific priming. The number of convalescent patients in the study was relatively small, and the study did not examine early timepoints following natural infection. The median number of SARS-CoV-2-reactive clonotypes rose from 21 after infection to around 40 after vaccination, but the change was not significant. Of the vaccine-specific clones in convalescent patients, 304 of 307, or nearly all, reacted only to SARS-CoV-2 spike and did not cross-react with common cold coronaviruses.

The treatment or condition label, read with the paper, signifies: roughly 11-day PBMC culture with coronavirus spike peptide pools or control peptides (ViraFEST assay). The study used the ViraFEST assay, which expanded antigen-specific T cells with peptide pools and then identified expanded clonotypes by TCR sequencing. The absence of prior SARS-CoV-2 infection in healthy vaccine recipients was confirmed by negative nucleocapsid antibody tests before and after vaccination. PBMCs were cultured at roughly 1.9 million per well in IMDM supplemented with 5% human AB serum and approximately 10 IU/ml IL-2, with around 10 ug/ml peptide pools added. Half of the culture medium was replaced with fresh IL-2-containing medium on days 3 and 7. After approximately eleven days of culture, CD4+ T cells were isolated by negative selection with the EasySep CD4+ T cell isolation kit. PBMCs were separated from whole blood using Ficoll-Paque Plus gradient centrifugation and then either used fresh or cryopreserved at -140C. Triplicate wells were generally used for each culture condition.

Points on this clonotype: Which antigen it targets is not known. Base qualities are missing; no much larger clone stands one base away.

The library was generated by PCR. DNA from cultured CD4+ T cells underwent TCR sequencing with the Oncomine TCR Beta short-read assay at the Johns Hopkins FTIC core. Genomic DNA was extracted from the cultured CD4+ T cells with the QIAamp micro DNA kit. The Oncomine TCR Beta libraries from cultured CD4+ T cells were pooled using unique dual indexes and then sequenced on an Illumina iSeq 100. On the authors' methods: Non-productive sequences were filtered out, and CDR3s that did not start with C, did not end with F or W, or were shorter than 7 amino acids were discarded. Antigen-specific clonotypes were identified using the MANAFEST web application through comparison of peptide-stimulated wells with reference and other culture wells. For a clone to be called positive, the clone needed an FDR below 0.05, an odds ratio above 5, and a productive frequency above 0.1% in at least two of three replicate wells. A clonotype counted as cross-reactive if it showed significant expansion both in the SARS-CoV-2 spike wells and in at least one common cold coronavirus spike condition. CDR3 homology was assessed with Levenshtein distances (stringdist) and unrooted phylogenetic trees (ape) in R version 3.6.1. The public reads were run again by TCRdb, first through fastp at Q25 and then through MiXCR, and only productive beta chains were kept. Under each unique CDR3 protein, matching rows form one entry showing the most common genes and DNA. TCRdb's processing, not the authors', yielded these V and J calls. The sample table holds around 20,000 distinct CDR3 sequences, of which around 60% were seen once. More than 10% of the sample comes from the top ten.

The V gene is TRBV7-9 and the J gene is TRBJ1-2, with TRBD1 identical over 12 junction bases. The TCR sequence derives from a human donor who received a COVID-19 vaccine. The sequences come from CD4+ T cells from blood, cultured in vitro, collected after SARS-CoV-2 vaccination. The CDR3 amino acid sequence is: CASSPGTGGNNGYTF. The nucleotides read TGTGCCAGCAGCCCTGGGACAGGGGGCAACAATGGCTACACCTTC.